Below are 23 T cell receptor beta chains sequenced from a single sample in a study of T cell responses to AZD1222 COVID-19 vaccine. The assay was immunoSEQ multiplex PCR, and TCRdb's table has in-frame clones only and misses some. The sample lists some 96,000 clones, roughly 88% occurring once. The input for sequencing was peripheral blood, taken on day 0 of AZD1222 vaccination. The receptors here all came from an adult in good health.

This clone has a handful of counts. The V gene is TRBV6-2 or TRBV6-3, the J gene TRBJ2-1; a possible D gene is TRBD2 (5 bases). Germline assignment: CDR1 MNHEY and CDR2 SVGEGT. This CDR3 is built from 17 residues. V was trimmed by 0 bases and J by 0 bases, leaving 12 bases between them. The CDR3 DNA reads TGTGCCAGCAGTTACTCTGGACTCCCGAGCTCCTACAATGAGCAGTTCTTC. This codes for CASSYSGLPSSYNEQFF.

The chain employs TRBV7-2 and TRBJ1-2; 8 nucleotides line up with TRBD1. CDR1 and CDR2 from the germline V gene are SGHTA and FQGNSA. The J segment lost 8 bases and the V segment lost 1 base, leaving 9 bases of the junction unmatched. The CDR3 runs 15 residues. The DNA for the CDR3 is TGTGCCAGCAGCTTAGGGAGACAGGGGCGCTGGGGCTACACCTTC. This gives the protein CASSLGRQGRWGYTF.

The chain is built from TRBV14 and TRBJ1-6, with 7 bases lining up with TRBD1. With 2 bases clipped from V and 3 bases from J, the junction kept 4 bases outside the gene matches. The CDR3 consists of 16 residues. Germline-derived CDR1 and CDR2 are SGHDN and FVKESK. The CDR3 nucleotides read TGTGCCAGCAGCCAATTCGGGACAGTCTATAATTCACCCCTCCACTTT. It is translated as CASSQFGTVYNSPLHF.

Only one count was recorded for this clone. The chain uses TRBV5-6 and TRBJ1-5; possibly TRBD1 for D (6 bases). Per the germline V gene, CDR1 is SGHDT and CDR2 is YYEEEE. V lost 2 bases, J lost 2 bases, and 14 bases lay in between. This CDR3 spans 16 amino acids. The CDR3 DNA sequence: TGTGCCAGCAGCTTTTGGGCAGGGGAGTGCAATCAGCCCCAGCATTTT. This codes for CASSFWAGECNQPQHF.

The chain is built from TRBV19 and TRBJ1-1; D is ambiguous. Trimming left V 5 bases short and J 0 bases short, with 13 bases between. The germline gives CDR1 LNHDA, CDR2 SQIVND (reference sequence). This CDR3 has 15 residues. The CDR3 coding sequence is TGTGCCAGTAGTTCCTCCGACCGAATGAACACTGAAGCTTTCTTT. Translating it yields CASSSSDRMNTEAFF.

V gene TRBV7-9 combines with J gene TRBJ2-3; 7 bases agree with TRBD2. The junction had 11 bases not matched to a gene; V was cut back by 0 bases and J by 5 bases. The length of the CDR3 is 17 residues. CDR1 is SEHNR and CDR2 is FQNEAQ in the germline V gene (reference sequence). The CDR3, as DNA: TGTGCCAGCAGCTTAGCCCCGGTCCAGCGGGGAAGAGATACGCAGTATTTT. This encodes CASSLAPVQRGRDTQYF.

This clone was recorded a few times. The rearrangement joins TRBV20-1 to TRBJ2-3; maybe TRBD2 (6 bases). Trimming shortened V by 3 bases and J by 10 bases, and 11 bases separated the two germline ends. CDR1 DFQATT and CDR2 SNEGSKA come from the germline V gene (reference sequence). CDR3 length: 11 amino acids. The CDR3 DNA reads TGCAGTGCTAGTAGTAGCGGAGCGCAGTATTTT. Amino acid sequence: CSASSSGAQYF.

This chain links TRBV6-2 or TRBV6-3 with TRBJ2-2; 10 bases are a match to TRBD2. Germline-derived CDR1 and CDR2 are MNHEY and SVGEGT. J was trimmed by 4 bases and V by 2 bases; bases with no gene match: 10. The length of the CDR3 is 18 residues. CDR3 in DNA: TGTGCCAGCAGTTACCCCCCATCGCTAGCGGGGGTCACCGGGGAGCTGTTTTTT. This encodes CASSYPPSLAGVTGELFF.

V gene TRBV7-2 combines with J gene TRBJ1-2; D perhaps matches TRBD1 (5 bases). CDR1 is SGHTA, CDR2 FQGNSA, per germline. With 1 base removed from V and 4 bases from J, the gap between germline ends came to 10 bases. This CDR3 is built from 14 residues. The CDR3 DNA follows: TGTGCCAGCAGCTTAGAACGGGGGTCCTATGGCTACACCTTC. Translated: CASSLERGSYGYTF.

V and J are TRBV5-1 and TRBJ2-3, with 9 bases lining up with TRBD1. The CDR3 contains 18 residues. In germline, CDR1 is SGHRS, CDR2 YFSETQ. Trimming at V came to 0 bases and at J to 1 base, leaving 9 bases not matched to a gene. CDR3 protein: CASSLDPTGGRGTDTQYF. The CDR3 DNA sequence: TGCGCCAGCAGCTTGGATCCGACAGGGGGAAGGGGCACAGATACGCAGTATTTT.

A single count supports this clone. The J gene is TRBJ1-4, the V gene TRBV5-4, with D maybe TRBD1 (5 bases). The V gene's germline CDR1 is SGHNT and CDR2 YYREEE (reference sequence). This CDR3 is built from 14 residues. V was shortened by 2 bases and J by 1 base, with 6 bases between the two germline ends. The CDR3 DNA reads TGTGCCAGCAGCTTCCAGGGAACTAATGAAAAACTGTTTTTT. This translates into CASSFQGTNEKLFF.

The rearrangement joins TRBV10-3 to TRBJ1-5, with D possibly matching TRBD1 (6 bases). V lost 3 bases and J lost 8, with 14 bases in between. The CDR3 is 14 amino acids. Germline CDR1 reads ENHRY; CDR2 reads SYGVKD. The CDR3: CAISELTGQKPQHF. The CDR3 DNA reads TGTGCCATCAGTGAACTGACAGGTCAAAAGCCCCAGCATTTT.

J is TRBJ2-1 and V is TRBV10-3, with TRBD1 identical over 7 bases. Losses at the gene ends were 6 bases for V and 4 bases for J; bases not matched to a gene: 9. Looked up from germline, CDR1 is ENHRY and CDR2 is SYGVKD. This CDR3 comprises 15 residues. The CDR3 nucleotides are TGTGCCATCAGCCAGACCGGGACAGCTTACAATGAGCAGTTCTTC. This sequence encodes CAISQTGTAYNEQFF.

The CDR3 region is CAWSITRRTEAFF. CDR3 bases: TGTGCCTGGAGTATCACTCGGCGGACTGAAGCTTTCTTT. This chain links TRBV30 with TRBJ1-1; D remains ambiguous. Germline V CDR1 and CDR2: GTSNPN, SVGIG (reference sequence). CDR3 length: 13 residues. The V end was cut by 2 bases, the J end by 5 bases, with 12 bases between. Together with reference TRBV30 and TRBJ1-1, the CDR3 gives the full variable domain: SQTIHQWPATLVQPVGSPLSLECTVEGTSNPNLYWYRQAAGRGLQLLFYSVGIGQISSEVPQNLSASRPQDRQFILSSKKLLLSDSGFYLCAWSITRRTEAFFGQGTRLTVV.

The rearrangement joins TRBV18 to TRBJ1-1; D remains ambiguous. In germline, CDR1 is KGHSH, CDR2 LQKENI. CDR3 length: 13 residues. The V and J ends lost 3 bases and 1 base respectively, with 6 bases between them. The CDR3 here is CASSPSTNTEAFF. The CDR3 bases are TGTGCCAGCTCACCGTCCACGAACACTGAAGCTTTCTTT.

This rearrangement joins TRBV15 to TRBJ1-5; D remains ambiguous. CDR1 LNHNV and CDR2 YYDKDF come from the germline V gene (reference sequence). This CDR3 comprises 17 residues. Trimming removed 0 bases from V and 3 bases from J, with 15 bases in between. This CDR3 is CATSRDLGQVYNQPQHF. The CDR3 region has the DNA TGTGCCACCAGCAGAGATCTCGGGCAGGTTTACAATCAGCCCCAGCATTTT.

This clone has only a few counts. V usage is TRBV29-1 and J usage is TRBJ2-7; 8 bases are shared with TRBD1. Per the germline V gene, CDR1 is SQVTM and CDR2 is ANQGSEA. The CDR3 covers 13 residues. V trimming: 7 bases; J trimming: 0 bases; junction bases outside the gene matches: 5. Here the CDR3 reads CSAAGTGSYEQYF. The CDR3 region has the DNA TGCAGCGCCGCCGGGACAGGCTCCTACGAGCAGTACTTC.

This clone showed up just a few times. This sequence joins TRBV5-1 and TRBJ2-7; possibly TRBD1 for D (5 bases). This CDR3 has 15 amino acids. V was pared by 2 bases and J by 1 base, with 13 bases between. Germline V CDR1 and CDR2: SGHRS, YFSETQ. The CDR3: CASSFRQGSSYEQYF. In DNA, the CDR3 is TGCGCCAGCAGCTTCCGCCAGGGCTCGTCCTACGAGCAGTACTTC.

The gene calls are TRBV11-2 and TRBJ1-1, with D possibly TRBD1 on 5 matching bases. Per the germline V gene, CDR1 is SGHAT and CDR2 is FQNNGV. The CDR3 consists of 14 residues. V shed 5 bases and J shed 7 bases, with 17 bases lying between them. CDR3 in amino acids: CASSTRGGADEAFF. The CDR3 region has the DNA TGTGCCAGCAGCACCAGAGGAGGGGCGGATGAAGCTTTCTTT. The full variable domain, with the rest looked up from reference TRBV11-2 and TRBJ1-1, is EAGVAQSPRYKIIEKRQSVAFWCNPISGHATLYWYQQILGQGPKLLIQFQNNGVVDDSQLPKDRFSAERLKGVDSTLKIQPAKLEDSAVYLCASSTRGGADEAFFGQGTRLTVV.

V and J are TRBV30 and TRBJ1-2, with 7 bases identical to TRBD1. Germline V CDR1 and CDR2: GTSNPN, SVGIG (reference sequence). V dropped 2 bases and J dropped 5; count of bases not matched to a gene: 2. CDR3 length equals 12 residues. The CDR3 nucleotides read TGTGCCTGGAGTCCAGGGGGGTATGGCTACACCTTC. Amino acids: CAWSPGGYGYTF.

The V gene is TRBV4-1, the J gene TRBJ1-6; D is undetermined. CDR3 length equals 15 residues. Trimming removed 4 bases from V and 13 bases from J, with 20 bases in between. In germline, CDR1 is MGHRA, CDR2 YSYEKL. DNA for the CDR3: TGCGCCAGCAGCCTGGGTGGAACGGACGGGTATCCCCTCCACTTT. Its translation: CASSLGGTDGYPLHF.

The chain recombines TRBV30 with TRBJ1-4; perhaps TRBD1 as D (5 bases). This CDR3 comprises 13 residues. V was clipped by 3 bases and J by 7 bases, with 12 bases between them. Germline CDR1 reads GTSNPN; CDR2 reads SVGIG (reference sequence). Written as DNA, the CDR3 is TGTGCCTGGAGCCGCCGGGACGGTGAAAAACTGTTTTTT. Translated, it gives CAWSRRDGEKLFF.

This clone showed up just once. The same CDR3 can be traced to other DNA sequences in this sample. The chain has TRBV20-1 and TRBJ1-1; D remains ambiguous. Per germline, CDR1 DFQATT and CDR2 SNEGSKA (reference sequence). V was pared by 3 bases and J by 2 bases, with 4 bases between. The CDR3 runs to 11 residues. CDR3: CSASRNTEAFF. The CDR3 nucleotides read TGCAGTGCTAGCAGAAACACTGAAGCTTTCTTT.